This T cell receptor beta chain is drawn from a study of cytomegalovirus exposure and HLA in healthy donors. Use of 60 Vbeta and 13 Jbeta primers characterized the PCR. Profiled with immunoSEQ multiplex PCR; TCRdb holds only in-frame clones, not every one. The table lists roughly 120,000 clones, roughly 63% of them singletons. Study-level results: Being productive about 90% or about 30% of the time was typical of most TCR beta V segments in an earlier analysis.

CDR1 and CDR2 from the germline V gene are MGHDK and SYGVNS. The CDR3 length is 12 residues. The ends were cut back, 8 bases at V and 0 bases at J, with 7 bases in the middle. Comment on this clone: Its target is unknown.

The donors (healthy individuals) were bone marrow donors. What was sequenced was PBMCs. The source of this sequence is a woman aged 70-85 years in good health and CMV-seropositive. The chain employs TRBV25-1 and TRBJ1-1; unclear D gene. CDR3 DNA: TGTGCCAGCCTTAACATGAACACTGAAGCTTTCTTT. It yields the protein CASLNMNTEAFF.